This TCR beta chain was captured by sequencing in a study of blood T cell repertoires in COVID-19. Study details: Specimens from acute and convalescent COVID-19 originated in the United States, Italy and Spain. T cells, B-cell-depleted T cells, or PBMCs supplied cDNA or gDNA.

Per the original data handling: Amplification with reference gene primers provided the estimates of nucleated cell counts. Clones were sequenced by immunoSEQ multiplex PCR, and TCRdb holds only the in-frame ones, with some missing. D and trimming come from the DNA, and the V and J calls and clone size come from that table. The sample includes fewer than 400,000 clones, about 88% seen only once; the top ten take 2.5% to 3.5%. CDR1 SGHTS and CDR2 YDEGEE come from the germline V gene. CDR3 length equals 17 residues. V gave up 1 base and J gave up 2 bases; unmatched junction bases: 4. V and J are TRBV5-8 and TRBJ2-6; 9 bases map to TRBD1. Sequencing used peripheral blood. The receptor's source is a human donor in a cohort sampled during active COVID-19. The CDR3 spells CASSLWHRGPGANVLTF. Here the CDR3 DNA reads TGTGCCAGCAGCTTGTGGCACAGGGGGCCTGGGGCCAACGTCCTGACTTTC.